This is a list of T cell receptor beta chains from one sample in a study of regulatory T cells in long-lasting Graves disease. From the multiplex PCR reads, TCRdb called clonotypes with MiXCR, one entry per CDR3 protein. The data hold 400,000 to 500,000 distinct CDR3 sequences, with about 22% observed a single time. The specimen was peripheral blood mononuclear cells (PBMCs), collected when the disease was refractory, from a patient treated with antithyroid drugs. These receptors all come from a female donor with Graves disease. CDR3s include the opening cysteine and the closing phenylalanine or tryptophan. Each record gives: D gene, J gene, clone size, V gene, CDR3 DNA, CDR3 protein. The D gene is left open where the match is weak. Expanded clones are given a class, and other clones once, few, many or no size at all.

>NA|TRBJ2-7|NA|TRBV10-3
TGTGCCACGAATCGGGACCCTTCCTACGAGCAGTACTTC
CATNRDPSYEQYF
>NA|TRBJ1-1|many|TRBV7-8
TGTGCCAGCAGCTTAGCGCGGGGGATGAACACTGAAGCTTTCTTT
CASSLARGMNTEAFF
>TRBD2|TRBJ2-3|NA|TRBV7-9
TGTGCCAGCAGCGTCCAAGCGGGGGGACTCACAGATACGCAGTATTTT
CASSVQAGGLTDTQYF
>NA|TRBJ2-5|NA|TRBV19
TGTGCCAGTAGTATTTTGGGTTTCCAAGAGACCCAGTACTTC
CASSILGFQETQYF
>TRBD1|TRBJ1-5|many|TRBV6-1
TGTGCCAGCTGGGACAGGACCTTAGATCAGCCCCAGCATTTT
CASWDRTLDQPQHF
>NA|TRBJ2-7|few|TRBV29-1
TGCAGCGTTCCCTACGGAGAGGGGGCCTACGAGCAGTACTTC
CSVPYGEGAYEQYF
>NA|TRBJ1-3|NA|TRBV4-1
TGCGCCAGCAGCCCCACACCTCCTGGAAACACCATATATTTT
CASSPTPPGNTIYF
>NA|TRBJ1-4|few|TRBV30
TGTGCCTGGGGGGCGGGAGGAAATGAAAAACTGTTTTTT
CAWGAGGNEKLFF
>TRBD1|TRBJ1-1|NA|TRBV4-1
TGCGCCAGCAGCCATGGATACTTACAGGGGATGAACACTGAAGCTTTCTTT
CASSHGYLQGMNTEAFF
>NA|TRBJ2-7|NA|TRBV11-1
TGTGCCAGCAGCTTAAGTGGGCCAGGGGCGCAGGGCGAGCAGTACTTC
CASSLSGPGAQGEQYF
>TRBD1|TRBJ2-7|few|TRBV20-1
TGCAGTGCGAGTTGGACAGGGGGAGGCTACGAGCAGTACTTC
CSASWTGGGYEQYF
>NA|TRBJ2-6|many|TRBV7-9
TGTGCCAGCAGCTTAATACGGGCTGGGGCCAACGTCCTGACTTTC
CASSLIRAGANVLTF
>TRBD1|TRBJ2-7|few|TRBV20-1
TGCAGTGCTAGGCCGGGACAGGAACACGAGCAGTACTTC
CSARPGQEHEQYF
>NA|TRBJ2-3|NA|TRBV20-1
TGCAGTGCTAGAACGGAGGCCCTTAGCACAGATACGCAGTATTTT
CSARTEALSTDTQYF
>NA|TRBJ1-1|many|TRBV29-1
TGCAGCGTTGTGAACACTGAAGCTTTCTTT
CSVVNTEAFF
>TRBD1|TRBJ2-2|few|TRBV12-3/TRBV12-4
TGTGCCAGCAGTTTAGGGCGACAGGGGAACTTCGGGGAGCTGTTTTTT
CASSLGRQGNFGELFF
>TRBD1|TRBJ1-5|many|TRBV6-1
TGTGCCAGCAGTGAACGGCGGGGGACAGGGCAGGTCAATAGCAATCAGCCCCAGCATTTT
CASSERRGTGQVNSNQPQHF
>NA|TRBJ1-4|NA|TRBV9
TGTGCCAGCAGCGTAGCCGGGGAGAGGGAAAAACTGTTTTTT
CASSVAGEREKLFF
>TRBD1|TRBJ1-5|many|TRBV6-1
TGTGCCAGCAGCTTCGGGACAGGGGATAGCAATCAGCCCCAGCATTTT
CASSFGTGDSNQPQHF
>NA|TRBJ2-7|few|TRBV28
TGTGCCAGCAGCACCGGACAGATCTCCTACGAGCAGTACTTC
CASSTGQISYEQYF
>TRBD1|TRBJ2-7|many|TRBV28
TGTGCCAGCAGGGACCCGGACAGGGGGGGGATCGAGCAGTACTTC
CASRDPDRGGIEQYF
>TRBD2|TRBJ2-7|NA|TRBV7-2
TGTGCCAGCAGGGGTACACTAGCGGGAGGGCCCGAGCAGTACTTC
CASRGTLAGGPEQYF
>TRBD1|TRBJ1-2|many|TRBV6-1
TGTGCCACAACGGGACAGGGTGGGGGGAACTATGGCTACACCTTC
CATTGQGGGNYGYTF
>TRBD2|TRBJ2-1|NA|TRBV19
TGTGCCAGTAGTATCGGACTAGCGGGAGCGTTTAAAATCTCCTACAATGAGCAGTTCTTC
CASSIGLAGAFKISYNEQFF
>NA|TRBJ1-5|many|TRBV12-3/TRBV12-4
TGTGCCAGCAGCTTTTCCGGGAATCAGCCCCAGCATTTT
CASSFSGNQPQHF
>NA|TRBJ1-1|many|TRBV28
TGTGCCAGCGGCTCTCATAAAGGCGGTGAAGCTTTCTTT
CASGSHKGGEAFF
>TRBD2|TRBJ2-5|few|TRBV7-2
TGTGCCAGCAGCACGACTAGCGCCAGGGAGACCCAGTACTTC
CASSTTSARETQYF
>TRBD1|TRBJ1-2|NA|TRBV3-1
TGTGCCAGCAGGCGGGGACAGTTCTATGGCTACACCTTC
CASRRGQFYGYTF
>TRBD1|TRBJ2-7|many|TRBV11-2
TGTGCCAGCAGCCAAGGGGGCAGGTACTACGAGCAGTACTTC
CASSQGGRYYEQYF
>TRBD1|TRBJ2-7|NA|TRBV4-2
TGTGCCAGCAGCCAAGCCGGGACAGGGGTCTCCGAGCAGTACTTC
CASSQAGTGVSEQYF
>TRBD2|TRBJ2-7|few|TRBV7-2
TGTGCCAGCAGTCTAACTAGCGGGAGGTACGAGCAGTACTTC
CASSLTSGRYEQYF
>NA|TRBJ2-7|many|TRBV7-3
TGTGCCAGCAGCCGCGGGCTTGGCTACGAGCAGTACTTC
CASSRGLGYEQYF
>NA|TRBJ1-2|NA|TRBV7-9
TGTGCCAGCAGACCCTTAGACGAACGGCAAGGCTACACCTTC
CASRPLDERQGYTF
>TRBD1|TRBJ1-3|NA|TRBV9
TGTGCCAGCAGCACGCAGACAGGGACCGGAAACACCATATATTTT
CASSTQTGTGNTIYF
>TRBD1|TRBJ1-2|many|TRBV29-1
TGCAGCGTTGGTAGGACAGGGAGGAGTCGTGGCTACACCTTC
CSVGRTGRSRGYTF
>TRBD1|TRBJ1-1|NA|TRBV30
TGTGCCTGGTCGCCGGGACAGGGGGCGAAAGGGGCTTTCTTT
CAWSPGQGAKGAFF
>TRBD1|TRBJ2-3|NA|TRBV12-3/TRBV12-4
TGTGCCAGCGGGAAAACCGAGGGACAGGGCGACACAGATACGCAGTATTTT
CASGKTEGQGDTDTQYF
>NA|TRBJ2-4|few|TRBV19
TGTGCCAGTAGTAAGACAGGAAACATTCAGTACTTC
CASSKTGNIQYF
>TRBD1|TRBJ2-4|many|TRBV5-1
TGCGCCAGCAGCTACCGAGGACAGGGCCAACTAGCCAAAAACATTCAGTACTTC
CASSYRGQGQLAKNIQYF
>TRBD1|TRBJ1-2|NA|TRBV5-1
TGCGCCAGCAGAACTATTACCGGGACAGGGGGCGGCTATGGCTACACCTTC
CASRTITGTGGGYGYTF
>NA|TRBJ1-2|many|TRBV28
TGTGCCAGCACCCCAACCCCACAGGCGCGCTACACCTTC
CASTPTPQARYTF
>NA|TRBJ2-7|many|TRBV6-2/TRBV6-3
TGTGCCAGCAGTTACCCCAGAGGGGTCTCCTACGAGCAGTACTTC
CASSYPRGVSYEQYF
>TRBD1|TRBJ1-2|many|TRBV24-1
TGTGCCACCAGTGATTGGGACAGGGATTATGGCTACACCTTC
CATSDWDRDYGYTF
>NA|TRBJ1-1|NA|TRBV29-1
TGCAGCGCCGACCCTACTGGTGAAGCTTTCTTT
CSADPTGEAFF